This is a list of T cell receptor beta chains from one sample in a study of spatial heterogeneity in lung cancer. TCRdb processed the 5' RACE reads anew with MiXCR; each CDR3 protein has one entry. The table has approximately 93,000 distinct CDR3 sequences, 19% seen once. Sample: PBMCs, taken at follow-up. The source is a male donor with early-stage non-small cell lung cancer. The CDR3 runs from the conserved cysteine through the conserved F or W. The order of the fields is V gene, clone size, J gene, D gene, CDR3 DNA, CDR3 protein. D genes are given only for firm matches. Some rows mark clone size as missing; the rest say once, few, many or name a class of expanded clone.

>TRBV7-9|.|TRBJ2-1|TRBD2
TGTGCCAGCAGCCCCGGACTAGGTCTCAATGAGCAGTTCTTC
CASSPGLGLNEQFF
>TRBV4-1|few|TRBJ2-7|TRBD2
TGCGCCAGCAGCCAAGACCCAGCGGGGACCTACGAGCAGTACTTC
CASSQDPAGTYEQYF
>TRBV20-1|.|TRBJ2-2|TRBD2
TGCAGTGCTAGGCGGGAGGCCGGGGAGCTGTTTTTT
CSARREAGELFF
>TRBV19|.|TRBJ2-1|TRBD2
TGTGCCAGTAGCAACACGGGACTAGCGGGCGAAGAGCAGTTCTTC
CASSNTGLAGEEQFF
>TRBV25-1|.|TRBJ2-3|.
TGTGCCAGCAGCGAAAAGGTCCTAAGCACAGATACGCAGTATTTT
CASSEKVLSTDTQYF
>TRBV5-1|few|TRBJ1-1|TRBD1
TGCGCCAGCAGCAAGCTTGGCGGACAGGGGGCCGGGAGCACTGAAGCTTTCTTT
CASSKLGGQGAGSTEAFF
>TRBV4-3|.|TRBJ1-2|.
TGCGCCAGCAGCCGAAGAGGCGGTTACTATGGCTACACCTTC
CASSRRGGYYGYTF
>TRBV19|few|TRBJ1-2|.
TGTGCCACCGGACAGATCCTAAATTTTAACTATGGCTACACCTTC
CATGQILNFNYGYTF
>TRBV29-1|many|TRBJ2-7|.
TGCAGCGTTGAAGTGGGGTCCTACGAGCAGTACTTC
CSVEVGSYEQYF
>TRBV5-5|many|TRBJ2-1|TRBD1
TGTGCCAGCAGCGGACAGGGGATTTACAATGAGCAGTTCTTC
CASSGQGIYNEQFF
>TRBV11-3|few|TRBJ2-1|.
TGTGCCAGCAGTCTTTCCCTCGGGGGAATCTACAATGAGCAGTTCTTC
CASSLSLGGIYNEQFF
>TRBV2|few|TRBJ2-2|TRBD2
TGTGCCAGCAGTGCGGCTAGCGGGGGTACCGGGGAGCTGTTTTTT
CASSAASGGTGELFF
>TRBV4-1|many|TRBJ1-1|.
TGCGCCAGCAGCCAAGGACCGGGAGAAGCTTTCTTT
CASSQGPGEAFF
>TRBV6-5|.|TRBJ2-7|.
TGTGCCAGCAGTGGCCCGGGAACCTACGAGCAGTACTTC
CASSGPGTYEQYF
>TRBV29-1|.|TRBJ2-5|TRBD1
TGCAGCGTTTCAGGACAGGGGTCATCAGAGACCCAGTACTTC
CSVSGQGSSETQYF
>TRBV5-1|.|TRBJ1-1|.
TGCGCCAGCAGCTTACGAGGGATCACTGAAGCTTTCTTT
CASSLRGITEAFF
>TRBV4-3|.|TRBJ2-2|.
TGCGCCAGCAGCCTTTCAAGGGTACAGACCGGGGAGCTGTTTTTT
CASSLSRVQTGELFF
>TRBV30|.|TRBJ2-3|TRBD2
TGTGCCTGGAGTGATCGCGGGAGAGGCGGGCAGTATTTT
CAWSDRGRGGQYF
>TRBV2|.|TRBJ1-5|.
TGTGCCAGCAGACCAACAGGGAATAGCAATCAGCCCCAGCATTTT
CASRPTGNSNQPQHF
>TRBV20-1|few|TRBJ2-3|TRBD2
TGCAGTGTGGGAATAGCGGGCCAGGGAGATACGCAGTATTTT
CSVGIAGQGDTQYF
>TRBV4-1|.|TRBJ1-5|TRBD1
TGCGCCAGCAGCCAAGTGACAGGGCTGAATCAGCCCCAGCATTTT
CASSQVTGLNQPQHF
>TRBV9|.|TRBJ2-7|TRBD2
TGTGCCAGCAGTGGGACTAGCGGGAGTAGCGAGCAGTACTTC
CASSGTSGSSEQYF
>TRBV6-2/TRBV6-3|.|TRBJ2-3|TRBD2
TGTGCCAGCATGCCGGGGGGAGGAGATACGCAGTATTTT
CASMPGGGDTQYF
>TRBV29-1|.|TRBJ1-2|.
TGCAGCGTTGCGGTCCCGGGGTGGGAGTATGGCTACACCTTC
CSVAVPGWEYGYTF
>TRBV2|few|TRBJ1-1|.
TGTGCCAGCAGTGACAGATTGACGAAAACTTTCTTT
CASSDRLTKTFF
>TRBV29-1|many|TRBJ2-4|.
TGCAGCGTTCGTGGGTTAGCCAAAAACATTCAGTACTTC
CSVRGLAKNIQYF
>TRBV18|.|TRBJ1-6|.
TGTGCCAGCTCACAACTCAAAGGGGCACCCCTCCACTTT
CASSQLKGAPLHF
>TRBV20-1|.|TRBJ1-5|TRBD1
TGCAGTGCCCCCGGACAGGGCTATCAGCCCCAGCATTTT
CSAPGQGYQPQHF
>TRBV29-1|many|TRBJ1-5|TRBD1
TGCAGCGTCGCCACAGGGGCGAATCAGCCCCAGCATTTT
CSVATGANQPQHF
>TRBV27|few|TRBJ1-6|.
TGTGCCAGCAGTACCCGCAATACGGGGCCAAGATCACCCCTCCACTTT
CASSTRNTGPRSPLHF
>TRBV4-1|once|TRBJ2-7|.
TGCGCCAGCAGCCAAGATAGGCCTGCTGCCTACGAGCAGTACTTC
CASSQDRPAAYEQYF
>TRBV20-1|.|TRBJ1-2|.
TGCAGTGCTAGAGACAGCAACAACTATGGCTACACCTTC
CSARDSNNYGYTF
>TRBV6-5|few|TRBJ2-7|TRBD2
TGTGCCAGCAATCCGATTAGTAGCGGGAGGTCTAAGGCCTACGAGCAGTACTTC
CASNPISSGRSKAYEQYF
>TRBV5-1|many|TRBJ2-1|.
TGCGCCAGCAGCGATTCAGGGAACTCCTACAATGAGCAGTTCTTC
CASSDSGNSYNEQFF
>TRBV7-8|few|TRBJ1-2|.
TGTGCCAGCAGCTTAGGGGCCCCGGGTGGCTACACCTTC
CASSLGAPGGYTF
>TRBV18|few|TRBJ2-7|TRBD2
TGTGCCAGCTCACATACCGGGACTAGCGGTACCTACGAGCAGTACTTC
CASSHTGTSGTYEQYF
>TRBV4-3|.|TRBJ1-1|.
TGCGCCAGCAGCCGGGGGGAGGTACCTAGCAAAGCTTTCTTT
CASSRGEVPSKAFF
>TRBV14|many|TRBJ1-1|.
TGTGCCAGCCTCGGACGGGGCACTGAAGCTTTCTTT
CASLGRGTEAFF
>TRBV2|.|TRBJ2-3|.
TGTACCAGCAGTGAGGAGCTAGATGCAGATACGCAGTATTTT
CTSSEELDADTQYF
>TRBV29-1|few|TRBJ2-2|TRBD1
TGCAGCGCCTTACAGGGGGTCACCGGGGAGCTGTTTTTT
CSALQGVTGELFF
>TRBV5-1|.|TRBJ1-6|.
TGCGCCAGCAGCTTGGGACCTGCGGGGTCCAATTCACCCCTCCACTTT
CASSLGPAGSNSPLHF
>TRBV29-1|many|TRBJ2-3|TRBD1
TGCAGCGTACTTGAGGGGGCTACAGATACGCAGTATTTT
CSVLEGATDTQYF
>TRBV25-1|.|TRBJ1-1|.
TGTGCCAGCAGTAACGCCGGGGGGAACACTGAAGCTTTCTTT
CASSNAGGNTEAFF
>TRBV5-1|few|TRBJ1-2|TRBD1
TGCGCCAGCAGCTTGCTCTTCGACAGGGCTAACTATGGCTACACCTTC
CASSLLFDRANYGYTF
>TRBV4-1|few|TRBJ2-7|.
TGCGCCAGCAGCCAAGATTGGGGTCGCCTGGACGAGCAGTACTTC
CASSQDWGRLDEQYF
>TRBV20-1|.|TRBJ1-5|TRBD1
TGCAGTGCCACTCAGGGGGCGGGTCAGCCCCAGCATTTT
CSATQGAGQPQHF
>TRBV7-9|.|TRBJ2-1|.
TGTGCCAGCAGCTTTACGGGCAATATCGATGAGCAGTTCTTC
CASSFTGNIDEQFF
>TRBV3-1|.|TRBJ1-2|.
TGTGCCAGCAGCCTAGGAGGGGTTGCTGGCTACACCTTC
CASSLGGVAGYTF
>TRBV24-1|many|TRBJ2-3|.
TGTGCCACCAGTCTAACTAGCACAGATACGCAGTATTTT
CATSLTSTDTQYF
>TRBV29-1|many|TRBJ2-5|TRBD1
TGCAGCGTTGTGGGGACAGGAGACCAAGAGACCCAGTACTTC
CSVVGTGDQETQYF
>TRBV5-5|many|TRBJ1-5|.
TGTGCCAGCAGCTGGGCGTTGGGAAACAATCAGCCCCAGCATTTT
CASSWALGNNQPQHF
>TRBV3-1|few|TRBJ1-2|TRBD1
TGTGCCAGCTGTACCGACAGGGGAACGGGCTACACCTTC
CASCTDRGTGYTF